Listed below are T cell receptor beta chains from one sample, sequenced in a study of regulatory T cells in long-lasting Graves disease. TCRdb re-called the multiplex PCR reads with MiXCR, one entry per CDR3 protein. The sample lists a few hundred thousand distinct CDR3 sequences, approximately 16% occurring once. These data are also associated with another study on T cells in Graves' hyperthyroidism and ophthalmopathy.

The material sequenced was peripheral blood mononuclear cells (PBMCs), taken at new diagnosis, from a patient treated with antithyroid drugs. The receptors originated from a man in his forties with Graves disease. CDR3s include the opening cysteine and the closing phenylalanine or tryptophan. D genes are given only for firm matches. Size is omitted from some rows. Given values are once, few, many or a class for expanded clones.

v_call	clone_size	d_call	j_call	cdr3_nt	cdr3_aa
TRBV5-1	-	-	TRBJ2-7	TGCGCCAGCAGCTTCGATGGGACACCATTCTACGAGCAGTACTTC	CASSFDGTPFYEQYF
TRBV10-2	-	-	TRBJ1-1	TGCGCCAGCAGACTGACTTGGGGGTCAAACACTGAAGCTTTCTTT	CASRLTWGSNTEAFF
TRBV11-2	-	-	TRBJ1-4	TGTGCCAGCAGCACCCGGACAGACTATTCAGATAGAACTAATGAAAAACTGTTTTTT	CASSTRTDYSDRTNEKLFF
TRBV18	few	TRBD1	TRBJ2-3	TGTGCCAGCTCCCGACAGGGTGACGCAGATACGCAGTATTTT	CASSRQGDADTQYF
TRBV7-3	-	-	TRBJ2-2	TGTGCCAGCAGCTTGGGGGTCGGTTCCGGGGAGCTGTTTTTT	CASSLGVGSGELFF
TRBV3-1	many	-	TRBJ1-1	TGTGCCAGCAGCCCTGATTTGAACACTGAAGCTTTCTTT	CASSPDLNTEAFF
TRBV28	many	-	TRBJ2-5	TGTGCCAGCAGTCCTAACTTGCAGGGTATGAGGGAGACCCAGTACTTC	CASSPNLQGMRETQYF
TRBV5-1	few	-	TRBJ2-5	TGCGCCAGCACCACCCGCCCGTACCAAGAGACCCAGTACTTC	CASTTRPYQETQYF
TRBV28	many	TRBD2	TRBJ2-1	TGTGCCAGCAGTTTAGGACTAGGTCGGTTCTTC	CASSLGLGRFF
TRBV6-2/TRBV6-3	many	TRBD2	TRBJ2-3	TGTGCCAGCAGCTTCACGGGACTAGCGCTCACAGATACGCAGTATTTT	CASSFTGLALTDTQYF
TRBV18	many	TRBD1	TRBJ1-4	TGTGCCAGCTCATCGGGACAGGGGTCGGCTAATGAAAAACTGTTTTTT	CASSSGQGSANEKLFF
TRBV29-1	-	-	TRBJ2-5	TGCAGCGTTGCCCAAGAGACCCAGTACTTC	CSVAQETQYF
TRBV7-9	many	-	TRBJ1-2	TGTGCCAGCAGCCCGCGGGGGACTCCAGCCCCCTATGGCTACACCTTC	CASSPRGTPAPYGYTF
TRBV24-1	-	TRBD1	TRBJ1-3	TGTGCCACCAGTGAGACAGGGAACTCTGGAAACACCGTATATTTT	CATSETGNSGNTVYF
TRBV6-1	many	TRBD1	TRBJ2-3	TGTGCCAGCAGTGACCCGCAGGGGGTGAGCACAGATACGCAGTATTTT	CASSDPQGVSTDTQYF
TRBV13	many	-	TRBJ1-4	TGTGCCAGCAGCTTTTCGGGGGCTCGGGAAAAACTGTTTTTT	CASSFSGAREKLFF
TRBV7-2	-	TRBD1	TRBJ1-3	TGTGCCAGCAGAACCCGCGGACAGGGGTCTGGAAACACCATATATTTT	CASRTRGQGSGNTIYF